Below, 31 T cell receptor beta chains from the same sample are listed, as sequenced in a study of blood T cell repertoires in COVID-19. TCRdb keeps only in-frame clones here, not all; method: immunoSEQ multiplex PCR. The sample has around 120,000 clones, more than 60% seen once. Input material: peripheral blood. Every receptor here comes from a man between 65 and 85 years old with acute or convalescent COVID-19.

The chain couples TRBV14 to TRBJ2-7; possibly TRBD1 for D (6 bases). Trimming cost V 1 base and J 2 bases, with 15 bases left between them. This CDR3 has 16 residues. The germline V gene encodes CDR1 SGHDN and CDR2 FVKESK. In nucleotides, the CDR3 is TGTGCCAGCAGCCAAGTTGGTACAGGGCGCCCCTACGAGCAGTACTTC. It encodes CASSQVGTGRPYEQYF.

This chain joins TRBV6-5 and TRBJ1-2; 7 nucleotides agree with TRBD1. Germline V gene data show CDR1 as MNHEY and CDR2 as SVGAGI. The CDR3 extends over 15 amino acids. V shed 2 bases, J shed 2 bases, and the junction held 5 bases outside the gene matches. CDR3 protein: CASSYDRAANYGYTF. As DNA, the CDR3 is TGTGCCAGCAGTTACGACAGGGCTGCGAACTATGGCTACACCTTC.

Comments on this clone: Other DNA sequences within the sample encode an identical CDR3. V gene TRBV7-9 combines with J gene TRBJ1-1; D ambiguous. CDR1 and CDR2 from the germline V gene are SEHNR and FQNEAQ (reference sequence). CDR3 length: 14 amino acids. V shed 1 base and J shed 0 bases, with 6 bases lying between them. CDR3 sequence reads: CASSLDSMNTEAFF. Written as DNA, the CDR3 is TGTGCCAGCAGCTTAGACAGCATGAACACTGAAGCTTTCTTT.

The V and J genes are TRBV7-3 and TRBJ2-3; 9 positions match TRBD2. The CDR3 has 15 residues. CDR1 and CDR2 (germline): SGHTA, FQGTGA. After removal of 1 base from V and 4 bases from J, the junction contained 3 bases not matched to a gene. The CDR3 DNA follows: TGTGCCAGCAGCTTAAGCGGGGGGGCGGCAGATACGCAGTATTTT. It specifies CASSLSGGAADTQYF.

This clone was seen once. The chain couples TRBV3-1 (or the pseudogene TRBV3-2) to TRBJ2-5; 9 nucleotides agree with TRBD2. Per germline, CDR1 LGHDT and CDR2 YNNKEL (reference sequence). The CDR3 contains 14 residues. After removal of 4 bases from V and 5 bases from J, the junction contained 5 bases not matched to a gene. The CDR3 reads CASSLGTSTETQYF. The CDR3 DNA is TGTGCCAGCAGCCTCGGGACTAGCACCGAGACCCAGTACTTC.

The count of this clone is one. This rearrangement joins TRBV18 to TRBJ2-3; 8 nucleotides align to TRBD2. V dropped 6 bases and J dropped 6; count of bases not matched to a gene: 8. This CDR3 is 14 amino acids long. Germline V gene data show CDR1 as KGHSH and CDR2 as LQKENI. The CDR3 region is CASSPRGAGDTQYF. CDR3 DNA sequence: TGTGCCAGCTCCCCGCGGGGGGCGGGGGATACGCAGTATTTT. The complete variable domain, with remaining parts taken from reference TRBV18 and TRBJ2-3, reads NAGVMQNPRHLVRRRGQEARLRCSPMKGHSHVYWYRQLPEEGLKFMVYLQKENIIDESGMPKERFSAEFPKEGPSILRIQQVVRGDSAAYFCASSPRGAGDTQYFGPGTRLTVL.

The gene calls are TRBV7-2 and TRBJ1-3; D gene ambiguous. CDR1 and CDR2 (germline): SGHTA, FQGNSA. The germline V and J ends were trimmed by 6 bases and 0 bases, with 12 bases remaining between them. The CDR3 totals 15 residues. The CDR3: CASSFVTSSGNTIYF. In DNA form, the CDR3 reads TGTGCCAGCAGTTTCGTAACAAGCTCTGGAAACACCATATATTTT.

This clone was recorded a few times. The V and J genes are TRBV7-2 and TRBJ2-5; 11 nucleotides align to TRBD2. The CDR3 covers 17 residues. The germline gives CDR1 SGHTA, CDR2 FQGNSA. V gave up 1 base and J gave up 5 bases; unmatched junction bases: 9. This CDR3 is CASSLGSISGGAETQYF. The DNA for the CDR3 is TGTGCCAGCAGCTTAGGGTCCATTAGCGGGGGGGCCGAGACCCAGTACTTC.

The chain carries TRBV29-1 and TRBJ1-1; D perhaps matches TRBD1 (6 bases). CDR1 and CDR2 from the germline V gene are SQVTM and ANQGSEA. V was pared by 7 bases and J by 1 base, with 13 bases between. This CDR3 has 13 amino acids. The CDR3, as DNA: TGCAGCGGTCGCGAACAGGGGAACACTGAAGCTTTCTTT. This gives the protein CSGREQGNTEAFF.

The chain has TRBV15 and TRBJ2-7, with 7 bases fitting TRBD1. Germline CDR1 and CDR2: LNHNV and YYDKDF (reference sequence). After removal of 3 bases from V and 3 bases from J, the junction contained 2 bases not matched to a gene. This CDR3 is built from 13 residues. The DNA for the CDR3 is TGTGCCACCAGCAGGGACAGGTTCTACGAGCAGTACTTC. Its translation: CATSRDRFYEQYF.

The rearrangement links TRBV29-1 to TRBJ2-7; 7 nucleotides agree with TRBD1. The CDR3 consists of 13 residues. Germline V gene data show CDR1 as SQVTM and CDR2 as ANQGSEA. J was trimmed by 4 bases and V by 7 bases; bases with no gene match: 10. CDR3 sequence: CSADTGVGYEQYF. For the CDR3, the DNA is TGCAGCGCGGATACAGGGGTGGGGTACGAGCAGTACTTC.

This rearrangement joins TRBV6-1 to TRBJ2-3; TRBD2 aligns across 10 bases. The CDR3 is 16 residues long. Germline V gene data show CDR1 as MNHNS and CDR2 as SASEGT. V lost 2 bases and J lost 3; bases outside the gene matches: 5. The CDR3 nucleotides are TGTGCCAGCAGTGAATCAAGCGGGGGGGTTACAGATACGCAGTATTTT. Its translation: CASSESSGGVTDTQYF.

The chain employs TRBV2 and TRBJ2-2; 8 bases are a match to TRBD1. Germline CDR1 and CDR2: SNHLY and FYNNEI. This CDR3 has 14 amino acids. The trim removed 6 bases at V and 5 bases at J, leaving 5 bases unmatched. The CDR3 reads CASRGQAGTGELFF. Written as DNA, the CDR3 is TGTGCCAGCAGGGGACAGGCGGGAACCGGGGAGCTGTTTTTT. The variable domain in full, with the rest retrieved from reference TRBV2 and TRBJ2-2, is EPEVTQTPSHQVTQMGQEVILRCVPISNHLYFYWYRQILGQKVEFLVSFYNNEISEKSEIFDDQFSVERPDGSNFTLKIRSTKLEDSAMYFCASRGQAGTGELFFGEGSRLTVL.

The CDR3 sequence: CADRPGRGNYGYTF. CDR3 in DNA: TGTGCAGACAGACCGGGCCGGGGGAACTATGGCTACACCTTC. V and J are TRBV30 and TRBJ1-2, with a possible D match to TRBD1 (5 bases). This CDR3 is built from 14 residues. Germline CDR1 and CDR2: GTSNPN and SVGIG (reference sequence).

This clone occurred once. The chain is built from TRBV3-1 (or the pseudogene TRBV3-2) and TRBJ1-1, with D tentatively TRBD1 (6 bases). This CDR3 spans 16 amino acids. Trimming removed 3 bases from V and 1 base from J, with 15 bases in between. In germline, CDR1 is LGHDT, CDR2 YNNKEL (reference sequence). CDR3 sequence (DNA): TGTGCCAGCAGCCATGGTCCGGGACACTCGAACACTGAAGCTTTCTTT. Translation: CASSHGPGHSNTEAFF.

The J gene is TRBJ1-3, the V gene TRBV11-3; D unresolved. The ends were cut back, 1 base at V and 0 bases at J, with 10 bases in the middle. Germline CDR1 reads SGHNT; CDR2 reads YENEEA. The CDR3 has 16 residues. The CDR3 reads CASSLGRSFSGNTIYF. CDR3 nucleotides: TGTGCCAGCAGCTTAGGCCGAAGCTTCTCTGGAAACACCATATATTTT.

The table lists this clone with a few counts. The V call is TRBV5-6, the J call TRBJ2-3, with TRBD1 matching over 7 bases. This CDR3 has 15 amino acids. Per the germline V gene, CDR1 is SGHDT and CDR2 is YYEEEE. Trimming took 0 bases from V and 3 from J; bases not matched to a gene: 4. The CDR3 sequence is CASSLVGGSTDTQYF. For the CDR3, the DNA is TGTGCCAGCAGCTTGGTAGGGGGCAGTACAGATACGCAGTATTTT.

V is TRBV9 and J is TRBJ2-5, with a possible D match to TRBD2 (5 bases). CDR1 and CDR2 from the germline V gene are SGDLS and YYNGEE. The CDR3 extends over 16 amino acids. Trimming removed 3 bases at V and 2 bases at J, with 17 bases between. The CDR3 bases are TGTGCCAGCAGCGCAATAGGACTCGACCCGCAAGAGACCCAGTACTTC. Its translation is CASSAIGLDPQETQYF. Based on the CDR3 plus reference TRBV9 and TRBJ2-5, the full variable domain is DSGVTQTPKHLITATGQRVTLRCSPRSGDLSVYWYQQSLDQGLQFLIQYYNGEERAKGNILERFSAQQFPDLHSELNLSSLELGDSALYFCASSAIGLDPQETQYFGPGTRLLVL.

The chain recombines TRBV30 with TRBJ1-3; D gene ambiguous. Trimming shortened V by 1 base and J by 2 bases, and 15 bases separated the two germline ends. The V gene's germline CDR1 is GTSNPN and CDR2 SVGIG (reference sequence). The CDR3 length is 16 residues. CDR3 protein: CAWSGYSGWAGNTIYF. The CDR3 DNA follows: TGTGCCTGGAGTGGGTACAGCGGATGGGCTGGAAACACCATATATTTT.

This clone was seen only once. Written as DNA, the CDR3 is TGTGCCAGCAGCTCGACCTGGACAGGAGCTCAGCCCCAGCATTTT. This sequence encodes CASSSTWTGAQPQHF. This chain uses TRBV7-2 with TRBJ1-5; 7 nucleotides match TRBD1. The CDR3 consists of 15 residues. V was clipped by 4 bases and J by 6 bases; unmatched bases: 9. Germline V gene lookup returns CDR1 SGHTA and CDR2 FQGNSA.

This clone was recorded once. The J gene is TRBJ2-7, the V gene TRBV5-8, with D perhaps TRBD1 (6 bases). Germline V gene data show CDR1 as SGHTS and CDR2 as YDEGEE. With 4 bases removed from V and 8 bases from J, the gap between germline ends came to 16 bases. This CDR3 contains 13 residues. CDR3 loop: CASSVTRGGKQYF. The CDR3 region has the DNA TGTGCCAGCAGCGTAACGCGAGGGGGTAAGCAGTACTTC.

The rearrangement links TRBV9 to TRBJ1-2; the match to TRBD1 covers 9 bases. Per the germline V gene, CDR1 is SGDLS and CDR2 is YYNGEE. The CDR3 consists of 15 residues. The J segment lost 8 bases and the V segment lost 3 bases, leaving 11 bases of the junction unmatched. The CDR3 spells CASSALGQGFDGYTF. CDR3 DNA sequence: TGTGCCAGCAGCGCGCTGGGACAGGGATTTGACGGCTACACCTTC.

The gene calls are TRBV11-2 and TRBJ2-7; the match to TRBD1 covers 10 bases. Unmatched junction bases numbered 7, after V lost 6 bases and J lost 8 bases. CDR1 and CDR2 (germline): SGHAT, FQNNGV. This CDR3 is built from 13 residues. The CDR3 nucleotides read TGTGCCAGCAGAGCCGGGACAGGGGCCCAGCAGTACTTC. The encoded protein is CASRAGTGAQQYF.

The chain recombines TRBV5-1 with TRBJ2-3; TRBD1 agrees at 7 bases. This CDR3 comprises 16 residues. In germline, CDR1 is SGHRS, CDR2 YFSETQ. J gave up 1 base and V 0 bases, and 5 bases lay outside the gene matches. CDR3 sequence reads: CASSLGQGPRTDTQYF. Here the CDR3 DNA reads TGCGCCAGCAGCTTGGGACAGGGTCCCCGCACAGATACGCAGTATTTT.

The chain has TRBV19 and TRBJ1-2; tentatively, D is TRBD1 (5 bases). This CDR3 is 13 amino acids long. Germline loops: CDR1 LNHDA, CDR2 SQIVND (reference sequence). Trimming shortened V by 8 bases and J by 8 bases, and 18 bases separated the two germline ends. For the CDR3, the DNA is TGTGCCAGTGAGACAGTAGCTTATAGAGGCTACACCTTC. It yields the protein CASETVAYRGYTF.

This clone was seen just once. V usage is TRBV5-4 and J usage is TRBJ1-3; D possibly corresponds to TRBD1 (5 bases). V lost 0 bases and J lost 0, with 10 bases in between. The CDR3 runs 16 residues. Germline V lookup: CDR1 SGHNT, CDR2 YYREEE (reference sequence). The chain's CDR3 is CASSLEGAASGNTIYF. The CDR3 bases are TGTGCCAGCAGCTTGGAAGGGGCCGCCTCTGGAAACACCATATATTTT.

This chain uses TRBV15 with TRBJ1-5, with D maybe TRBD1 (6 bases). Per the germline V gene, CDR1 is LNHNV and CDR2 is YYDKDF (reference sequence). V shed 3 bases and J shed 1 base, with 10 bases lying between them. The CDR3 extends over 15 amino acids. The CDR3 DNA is TGTGCCACCAGCAGGAGAGGACAGAGCAATCAGCCCCAGCATTTT. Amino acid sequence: CATSRRGQSNQPQHF.

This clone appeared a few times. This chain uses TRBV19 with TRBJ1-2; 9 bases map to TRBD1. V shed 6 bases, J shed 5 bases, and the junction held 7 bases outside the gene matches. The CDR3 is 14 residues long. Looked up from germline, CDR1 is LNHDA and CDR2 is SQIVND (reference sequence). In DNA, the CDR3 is TGTGCCAGTAGCTTGACAGGGGGAAATTATGGCTACACCTTC. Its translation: CASSLTGGNYGYTF.

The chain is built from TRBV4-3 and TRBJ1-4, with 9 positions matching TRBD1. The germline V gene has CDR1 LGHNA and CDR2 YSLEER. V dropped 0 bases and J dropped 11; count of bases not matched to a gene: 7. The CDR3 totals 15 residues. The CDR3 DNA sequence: TGCGCCAGCAGCCAAGAAGGGGACAGGGCGCGGAAACTGTTTTTT. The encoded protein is CASSQEGDRARKLFF.

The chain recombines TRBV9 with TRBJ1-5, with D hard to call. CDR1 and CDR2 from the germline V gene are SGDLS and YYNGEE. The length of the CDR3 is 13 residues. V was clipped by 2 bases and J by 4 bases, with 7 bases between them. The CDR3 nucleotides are TGTGCCAGCAGCGTCAGTCCGAATCAGCCCCAGCATTTT. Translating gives CASSVSPNQPQHF.

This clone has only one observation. Here the CDR3 reads CASETLAGAGETQYF. The CDR3 DNA sequence: TGTGCCAGCGAAACACTAGCGGGGGCCGGTGAGACCCAGTACTTC. The genes are TRBV7-9 and TRBJ2-5, with TRBD2 matching over 11 bases. CDR1 is SEHNR and CDR2 is FQNEAQ in the germline V gene (reference sequence). The trim removed 8 bases at V and 5 bases at J, leaving 10 bases unmatched. The CDR3 length is 15 residues. The whole variable domain, remainder taken from reference TRBV7-9 and TRBJ2-5, is DTGVSQNPRHKITKRGQNVTFRCDPISEHNRLYWYRQTLGQGPEFLTYFQNEAQLEKSRLLSDRFSAERPKGSFSTLEIQRTEQGDSAMYLCASETLAGAGETQYFGPGTRLLVL.